A single TCR beta chain is shown here with its context. This receptor's antigen is unknown. Nothing much larger sits one base from this clone, and base qualities are not available. Taken from cysteine to phenylalanine, the CDR3 has 16 residues. The CDR3 DNA has 48 bases and is translated from base 1. CDR1 and CDR2 are drawn from the germline V gene (reference sequence): SGHNT, YYREEE. V trim: 4 bases; J trim: 0 bases; unmatched bases: 9. TCRbeta CDR3 regions were amplified from genomic DNA using the immunoSEQ Assay, a bias-controlled multiplex PCR. Turning to the authors' computational methods: The number of nucleated cells in each sample was estimated by amplification of reference gene primers within the assay. To quantify the absolute abundance of each unique TCRbeta CDR3 rearrangement, sequence reads were collapsed and filtered. For each sample, productive Simpson clonality was calculated as the square root of Simpson's diversity index across productive rearrangements. What TCRdb holds here is the immuneACCESS table cut down to in-frame rearrangements. Part of the clones is not present; checked against another copy, under half of the missing clones reflect an unresolved V gene, and the others are unexplained. For V, J and clone size, that table is used; D and trimming come from the DNA. This sample lists approximately 210,000 clones; approximately 80% were detected once. 10% of the sample rests with the top ten.

One collaborating source in Seattle enrolled patients during active infection and followed them longitudinally through the course of disease. Collaborating institutions collected whole blood in K2EDTA tubes following their own protocols. For TCRbeta analysis, collaborator samples were shipped as frozen whole blood, as isolated PBMCs, or as DNA extracted from either sample type. The data stem from a study of blood T cell repertoires in COVID-19 (TCRdb year 2020). With regard to the full study: Samples from collaborators originated in the United States, Italy and Spain and spanned both the acute and convalescent phases of COVID-19. The material from the prospective study consisted of cDNA or gDNA derived from T cells, B-cell-depleted T cells, or PBMCs. The dataset comprised deeply sampled blood TCRbeta repertoires from subjects exposed to, actively infected with, or recovered from COVID-19. The repertoires were released in a freely available public database intended as a resource for research on the immune response to SARS-CoV-2. Samples came from the ongoing ImmuneRACE study (first 160 participants) plus 1,254 subjects from 6 global collaborators. Nearly every sample came with metadata listing a de-identified subject ID, COVID-19 status, age in years and sex. Where HLA class I and class II types were available, the types were taken from metadata supplied by the sample provider, not from assay-based typing. General study outcomes and caveats: How much clinical and demographic metadata was included differed by source and by participant, and the metadata was provided uncurated.

Sequencing was done on a sample of peripheral blood. The rearrangement combines TRBV5-4 with TRBJ1-1; the junction holds 7 bases that match TRBD1. This receptor was taken from a woman at least 80 years old with COVID-19, enrolled during active disease. The sequenced DNA is TGTGCCAGCAGCCTAGACAGGGCCGTTCTGAACACTGAAGCTTTCTTT. It translates as CASSLDRAVLNTEAFF.